Each of the 26 T cell receptor beta chains below was sequenced from the same sample in a study of memory CD4+ T cells and cytomegalovirus serostatus. Single viable CD3+CD4+CD8-CD45RO+ cells were sorted as the memory CD4+ T cells. Using immunoSEQ multiplex PCR, the repertoire was profiled, and TCRdb retains in-frame clones only, with some absent. The data contain about 56,000 clones, about 80% of them singletons. Sequences were obtained from memory CD4+ T cells from blood. These receptors were taken from an adult in good health and CMV-seronegative.

V gene TRBV27 combines with J gene TRBJ1-4; the D gene is possibly TRBD1 (5 bases). V lost 3 bases and J lost 8, with 13 bases in between. Germline values: CDR1 MNHEY, CDR2 SMNVEV (reference sequence). The CDR3 consists of 14 residues. For the CDR3, the DNA is TGTGCCAGCAGTTTTGCGGGGGTAGGAGAAAAACTGTTTTTT. It is translated as CASSFAGVGEKLFF.

CDR3 sequence reads: CASRFSGDRAHGYTF. In nucleotides, the CDR3 is TGTGCAAGTCGCTTCAGCGGCGACAGGGCCCATGGCTACACCTTC. V is TRBV12-2 and J is TRBJ1-2; TRBD1, the D gene given by the table, was not confirmed from the DNA. TRBV12-2 is a known pseudogene. CDR3 length: 15 amino acids.

V is TRBV18 and J is TRBJ2-3; weak D call: TRBD2 (6 bases). CDR1 is KGHSH and CDR2 is LQKENI in the germline V gene. CDR3 size: 15 residues. Between the trimmed V and J ends, which lost 3 bases and 2 bases, there was a span of 12 bases. The CDR3 protein is CASSPKGGFTDTQYF. CDR3 DNA sequence: TGTGCCAGCTCACCCAAGGGAGGTTTCACAGATACGCAGTATTTT.

The chain links TRBV28 to TRBJ2-1, with D possibly TRBD1 on 5 matching bases. Germline loops: CDR1 MDHEN, CDR2 SYDVKM. Trimming removed 2 bases from V and 8 bases from J, with 13 bases in between. The length of the CDR3 is 14 residues. CDR3 sequence (DNA): TGTGCCAGCAGTTTAGGGGCCCCCCTCCATGAGCAGTTCTTC. This gives the protein CASSLGAPLHEQFF.

The chain carries TRBV29-1 and TRBJ1-2; 10 bases align to TRBD1. This CDR3 region has 12 residues. The junction had 4 bases not matched to a gene; V was cut back by 4 bases and J by 8 bases. The germline V gene encodes CDR1 SQVTM and CDR2 ANQGSEA. The CDR3: CSVVPDRGGYTF. The CDR3, as DNA: TGCAGCGTTGTTCCGGACAGGGGGGGCTACACCTTC. Together with reference TRBV29-1 and TRBJ1-2, the CDR3 gives the full variable domain: SAVISQKPSRDICQRGTSLTIQCQVDSQVTMMFWYRQQPGQSLTLIATANQGSEATYESGFVIDKFPISRPNLTFSTLTVSNMSPEDSSIYLCSVVPDRGGYTFGSGTRLTVV.

The genes are TRBV6-1 and TRBJ1-1; D not resolved. This CDR3 is built from 11 residues. V lost 10 bases to trimming and J lost 2 bases, with 8 bases between them. The V gene's germline CDR1 is MNHNS and CDR2 SASEGT. The CDR3 region has the DNA TGTGCCACGGTGGACAACACTGAAGCTTTCTTT. As protein: CATVDNTEAFF.

V gene TRBV5-1 combines with J gene TRBJ2-3; D call uncertain. CDR1 is SGHRS, CDR2 YFSETQ, per germline. CDR3 length: 15 residues. V was trimmed by 4 bases and J by 0 bases, leaving 12 bases between them. Here the CDR3 DNA reads TGCGCCAGCAGCAGGCATGGCAGCAGCACAGATACGCAGTATTTT. Translating it yields CASSRHGSSTDTQYF.

This chain connects TRBV7-2 to TRBJ2-3, with D possibly matching TRBD2 (5 bases). Germline loops: CDR1 SGHTA, CDR2 FQGNSA. V lost 7 bases and J 7 bases, leaving 12 bases between the germline ends. The CDR3 totals 12 residues. The CDR3 DNA follows: TGTGCCAGCACCTTGAGCGGAAATACGCAGTATTTT. Its protein product is CASTLSGNTQYF.

The chain couples TRBV9 to TRBJ1-1; D perhaps matches TRBD1 (5 bases). V shed 0 bases and J shed 4 bases, with 13 bases lying between them. CDR3 size: 15 residues. Germline loops: CDR1 SGDLS, CDR2 YYNGEE. The CDR3 DNA sequence: TGTGCCAGCAGCGTAGATGGCGGGGGGGGCACTGAAGCTTTCTTT. It codes for CASSVDGGGGTEAFF.

The V and J genes are TRBV4-2 and TRBJ1-5; tentative D call: TRBD1 (6 bases). Germline CDR1 reads LGHNA; CDR2 reads YNFKEQ. V lost 5 bases and J lost 7, with 15 bases in between. The CDR3 has 14 amino acids. The CDR3 DNA reads TGTGCCAGCAGCTTGGTTCAGGGGACACAGCCCCAGCATTTT. Amino acids: CASSLVQGTQPQHF.

V is TRBV28 and J is TRBJ1-1; D call uncertain. The CDR3 covers 13 residues. V lost 6 bases, J lost 1 base, and 9 bases lay in between. The germline V gene has CDR1 MDHEN and CDR2 SYDVKM. CDR3 in DNA: TGTGCCAGCAGCCCCAGTAAGAACACTGAAGCTTTCTTT. Translating it yields CASSPSKNTEAFF.

On this clone itself: Germline and junction disagree at one end, which may indicate a read error. The chain recombines TRBV7-7 with TRBJ2-2; 7 nucleotides agree with TRBD1. The germline V gene has CDR1 SSHAT and CDR2 FNYEAQ (reference sequence). The CDR3 runs to 16 residues. For the CDR3, the DNA is TGTGCTAGCAGCCCACAACCGGGACAGTTTTTAGGGGAGCTGTTTTTT. It specifies CASSPQPGQFLGELFF. Full variable domain (outside the CDR3, taken from reference TRBV7-7 and TRBJ2-2): GAGVSQSPRYKVTKRGQDVTLRCDPISSHATLYWYQQALGQGPEFLTYFNYEAQPDKSGLPSDRFSAERPEGSISTLTIQRTEQRDSAMYRCASSPQPGQFLGELFFGEGSRLTVL.

V gene TRBV2 combines with J gene TRBJ2-7; D may be TRBD1 (6 bases). Germline V CDR1 and CDR2: SNHLY, FYNNEI. CDR3 size: 13 residues. Trimming left V 6 bases short and J 5 bases short, with 14 bases between. This chain's CDR3 is CASSVGQSNEQYF. CDR3 nucleotides: TGTGCCAGCAGCGTCGGACAGTCCAACGAGCAGTACTTC.

This clone was detected a few times. The rearrangement links TRBV10-3 to TRBJ1-1, with a weak D call TRBD1 (5 bases). CDR1 is ENHRY, CDR2 SYGVKD, per germline. The CDR3 loop spans 13 amino acids. Between the trimmed V and J ends, which lost 10 bases and 3 bases, there was a span of 15 bases. The CDR3 coding sequence is TGTGCCACTCAAAGGGGTTTCGACACTGAAGCTTTCTTT. Amino acids: CATQRGFDTEAFF.

This chain uses TRBV28 with TRBJ2-7; D may be TRBD2 (6 bases). Trimming left V 7 bases short and J 0 bases short, with 16 bases between. This CDR3 comprises 15 residues. Germline V CDR1 and CDR2: MDHEN, SYDVKM. This chain's CDR3 is CASKEGPVSSYEQYF. The CDR3 DNA reads as TGTGCCAGCAAGGAGGGGCCGGTGAGCTCCTACGAGCAGTACTTC.

This chain connects TRBV7-2 to TRBJ2-7; no reliable D call. Per germline, CDR1 SGHTA and CDR2 FQGNSA. V lost 1 base to trimming and J lost 0 bases, with 10 bases between them. The CDR3 runs 15 residues. The CDR3 sequence: CASSLGVASSYEQYF. CDR3 sequence (DNA): TGTGCCAGCAGCTTAGGGGTGGCGAGCTCCTACGAGCAGTACTTC.

The chain couples TRBV5-1 to TRBJ2-3; D is tentatively TRBD1 or TRBD2 (5 bases each). CDR3 length equals 16 residues. Germline V gene data show CDR1 as SGHRS and CDR2 as YFSETQ. V lost 6 bases and J lost 1, with 18 bases in between. DNA of the CDR3: TGCGCCAGCACCACACCGGGACGACCCGGCACAGATACGCAGTATTTT. Encoded protein: CASTTPGRPGTDTQYF.

This chain joins TRBV28 and TRBJ1-2; the D is unclear. The V and J ends lost 5 bases and 8 bases respectively, with 12 bases between them. CDR1 and CDR2 (germline): MDHEN, SYDVKM. CDR3 length: 12 amino acids. The DNA of the CDR3 is TGTGCCAGCAGTCCCCCTGACGTCGGCTACACCTTC. Translating it yields CASSPPDVGYTF.

The V call is TRBV21-1, the J call TRBJ2-7; the table's TRBD2 call for D was not verified on the DNA. TRBV21-1 is noted as a pseudogene. CDR3 length: 12 amino acids. The CDR3 DNA reads as TGTGCCAGCAGCACCCTGTCCTACGAGCAGTACTTC. The encoded protein is CASSTLSYEQYF.

This sequence joins TRBV10-3 and TRBJ2-7; 10 positions match TRBD1. Germline V gene data show CDR1 as ENHRY and CDR2 as SYGVKD. The CDR3 loop spans 13 amino acids. Losses at the gene ends were 10 bases for V and 3 bases for J; bases not matched to a gene: 6. CDR3 in DNA: TGTGCCACCTGGGACAGGGGCTACTACGAGCAGTACTTC. Translated, it gives CATWDRGYYEQYF.

The genes are TRBV4-3 and TRBJ1-3; possible D gene TRBD1, 6 bases. CDR1 is LGHNA, CDR2 YSLEER, per germline. The CDR3 is made up of 16 amino acids. The V gene lost 0 bases and the J gene lost 2 bases, with 11 bases spanning the gap. CDR3: CASSQDNGTPGNTIYF. CDR3 DNA: TGCGCCAGCAGCCAAGATAATGGGACACCTGGAAACACCATATATTTT.

V gene TRBV5-1 combines with J gene TRBJ1-5; possibly TRBD1 for D (5 bases). The CDR3 extends over 15 amino acids. V was trimmed by 0 bases and J by 2 bases, leaving 9 bases between them. Germline-derived CDR1 and CDR2 are SGHRS and YFSETQ. The CDR3 nucleotides read TGCGCCAGCAGCTTGGACGGGGGTGGCAATCAGCCCCAGCATTTT. This gives the protein CASSLDGGGNQPQHF.

The chain recombines TRBV19 with TRBJ2-7; D not resolved. Germline CDR1 and CDR2: LNHDA and SQIVND (reference sequence). Trimming stripped 5 bases from V and 4 bases from J, with 6 bases between. The CDR3 length is 11 residues. The CDR3 spells CASSQLYEQYF. The CDR3 bases are TGTGCCAGTAGTCAATTATACGAGCAGTACTTC.

This clone has only one observation. The chain recombines TRBV29-1 with TRBJ2-7, with D unclear. Per germline, CDR1 SQVTM and CDR2 ANQGSEA. CDR3 length equals 14 residues. Trimming removed 7 bases from V and 0 bases from J, with 16 bases in between. CDR3 DNA: TGCAGCGGGCAGGTTGGGTCTAACTCCTACGAGCAGTACTTC. Residues: CSGQVGSNSYEQYF.

This chain uses TRBV9 with TRBJ1-2; 10 bases match TRBD1. Germline lookup yields CDR1 SGDLS and CDR2 YYNGEE. The CDR3 is 21 residues long. V shed 1 base, J shed 7 bases, and the junction held 25 bases outside the gene matches. As DNA, the CDR3 is TGTGCCAGCAGCGTATTTGCCCGGGGGGACAGGGGAGAGGGTCCGCAAGGTGGCTACACCTTC. Its protein product is CASSVFARGDRGEGPQGGYTF.

The chain has TRBV5-5 and TRBJ1-1; D gene uncertain. Trimming took off 2 bases at V and 1 base at J, with 12 bases between the two ends. Looked up from germline, CDR1 is SGHKS and CDR2 is YYEKEE (reference sequence). The CDR3 loop spans 15 amino acids. The CDR3 here is CASSFQVGWNTEAFF. The CDR3 coding sequence is TGTGCCAGCAGCTTTCAAGTGGGATGGAACACTGAAGCTTTCTTT.